This T cell receptor beta chain was identified during a study of T cell repertoires in cytomegalovirus infection (dated by TCRdb to the late 2010s). For context, the study as a whole: The peptide stimulations were aimed at well-studied HLA-B-restricted epitopes as well as recently identified HLA-C-restricted CMV epitopes, whose presentation resists viral immunomodulation. The HLA type of each donor mattered for the analysis, because public TCR beta signatures pointed to carriage of CMV infection along with the matching HLA type. The full study reports these points: The ex vivo response was dominated by HLA-C-restricted CMV-specific TCR beta clonotypes, which also provided the single most frequent clonotype in two of eight donors. Cumulative frequency of public TCR beta family members discriminated carriers of CMV infection plus the relevant HLA type in this cohort and an independent roughly 350-donor cohort.

The sample's treatment or condition label, decoded: in vitro stimulation with specific CMV peptide epitopes to enrich CMV-specific T cells. In this sample, this clonotype turned up once. The antigen it recognizes is unknown. There are no base qualities to consult, and no much larger clone falls within one base. One read is thin evidence. Reads for this sample came from an Illumina HiSeq 1500. TCRdb reprocessed the public reads (quality trimming at Q25 with fastp, clone calling with MiXCR) and kept in-frame beta chains. Rows with one shared CDR3 protein collapse into an entry with the most common genes and DNA. For this sample there are some 800,000 distinct CDR3 sequences; approximately 32% appear just once. The top ten clones comprise about an eighth of the sample. The TCR was taken from a human donor in good health (CMV status not recorded). Some clones in this sample may be carry-over from other donors' samples. The specimen comprised cultured CD8+ T cells from PBMCs, sampled from culture after CMV antigen stimulation.

The bases read TGTGCCGGCCCAGATCCTGGACTAGCGGGCTACGAGCAGTACGTC. Its protein is CAGPDPGLAGYEQYV. The V and J segments used are TRBV6-2 or TRBV6-3 and TRBJ2-7; 11 of the junction bases match TRBD2. CDR1 and CDR2 are drawn from the germline V gene: MNHEY, SVGEGT. The germline V end is reduced by 11 bases and the J end by 3 bases; junction bases left unmatched: 12. The CDR3 runs 15 residues from the cysteine to the valine. The entry retains the CDR3 DNA only, 45 bases that are in frame from base 1.